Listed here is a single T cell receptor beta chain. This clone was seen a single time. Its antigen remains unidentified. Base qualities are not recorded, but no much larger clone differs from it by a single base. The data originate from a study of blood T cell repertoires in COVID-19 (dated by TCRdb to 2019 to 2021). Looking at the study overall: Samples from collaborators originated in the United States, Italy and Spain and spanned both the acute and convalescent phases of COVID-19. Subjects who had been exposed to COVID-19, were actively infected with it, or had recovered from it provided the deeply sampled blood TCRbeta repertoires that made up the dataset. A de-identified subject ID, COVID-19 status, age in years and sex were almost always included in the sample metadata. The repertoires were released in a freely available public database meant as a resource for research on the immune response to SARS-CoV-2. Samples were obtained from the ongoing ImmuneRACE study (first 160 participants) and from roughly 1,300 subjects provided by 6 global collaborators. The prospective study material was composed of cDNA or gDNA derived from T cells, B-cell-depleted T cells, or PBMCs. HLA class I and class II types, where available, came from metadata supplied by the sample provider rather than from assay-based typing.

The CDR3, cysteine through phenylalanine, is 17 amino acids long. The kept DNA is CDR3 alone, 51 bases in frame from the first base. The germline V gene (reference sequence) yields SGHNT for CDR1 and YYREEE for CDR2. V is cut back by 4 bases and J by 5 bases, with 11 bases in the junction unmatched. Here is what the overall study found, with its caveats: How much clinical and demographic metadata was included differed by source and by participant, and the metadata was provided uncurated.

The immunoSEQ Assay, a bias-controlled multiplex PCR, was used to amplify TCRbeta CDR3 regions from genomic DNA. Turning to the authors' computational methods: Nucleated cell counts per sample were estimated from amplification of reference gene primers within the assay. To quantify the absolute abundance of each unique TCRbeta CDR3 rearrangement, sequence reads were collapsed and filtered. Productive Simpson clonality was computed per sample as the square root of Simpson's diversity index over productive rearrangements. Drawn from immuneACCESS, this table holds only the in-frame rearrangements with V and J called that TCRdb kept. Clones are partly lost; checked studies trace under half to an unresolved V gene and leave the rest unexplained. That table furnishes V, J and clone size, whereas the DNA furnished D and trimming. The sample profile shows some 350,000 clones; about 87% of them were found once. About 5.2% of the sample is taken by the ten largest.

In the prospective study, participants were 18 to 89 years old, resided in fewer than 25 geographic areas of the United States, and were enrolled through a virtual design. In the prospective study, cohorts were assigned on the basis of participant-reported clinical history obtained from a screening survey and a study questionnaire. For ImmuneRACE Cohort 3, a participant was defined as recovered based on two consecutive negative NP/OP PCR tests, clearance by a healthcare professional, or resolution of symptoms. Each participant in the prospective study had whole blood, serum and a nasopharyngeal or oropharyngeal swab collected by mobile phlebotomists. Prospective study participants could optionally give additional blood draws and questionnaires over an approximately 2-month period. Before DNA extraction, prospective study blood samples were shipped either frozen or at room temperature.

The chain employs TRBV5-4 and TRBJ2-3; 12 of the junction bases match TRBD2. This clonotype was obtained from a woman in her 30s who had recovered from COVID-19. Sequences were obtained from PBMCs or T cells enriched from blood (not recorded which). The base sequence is TGTGCCAGCAGCACGGGACTAGCGGGTGCTCGGGTAGATACGCAGTATTTT. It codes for CASSTGLAGARVDTQYF.